Listed here are 9 T cell receptor beta chains from one sample, sequenced in a study of a mutant IDH1 vaccine in newly diagnosed glioma (dated by TCRdb to the early 2020s). Library generation was performed with the immunoSEQ multiplex PCR assay. TCRdb holds this immuneACCESS table with in-frame rearrangements only. Some clones are missing; in checked studies, unresolved V genes explain under half, and the rest has no known cause. This sample has about 92,000 clones in its table, and roughly 77% of those were observed once. 7.5% of the sample lies in the top ten. In the paper's terms, the time point label means: baseline, week 1 (first vaccination visit). The treatment or condition label, as the study defines it: pre-vaccination baseline after standard-of-care therapy. Sequencing was performed on PBMCs, taken from a glioma patient treated with radiotherapy, temozolomide or both. These receptors all stem from a man aged 40-50 years with glioma.

The chain carries TRBV19 and TRBJ2-6; 9 bases are a match to TRBD1. CDR3 size: 18 residues. Trimming cost V 5 bases and J 3 bases; bases outside gene matches: 11. Per the germline V gene, CDR1 is LNHDA and CDR2 is SQIVND (reference sequence). The CDR3 reads CASSLTGGAKDGANVLTF. In DNA, the CDR3 is TGTGCCAGTAGTCTTACAGGGGGCGCAAAAGATGGGGCCAACGTCCTGACTTTC.

The genes are TRBV5-1 and TRBJ2-3; TRBD1 might be the D (5 bases). Germline V gene lookup returns CDR1 SGHRS and CDR2 YFSETQ. This CDR3 spans 13 amino acids. V shed 5 bases and J shed 6 bases, with 13 bases lying between them. This CDR3 is CASRRGEADTQYF. The CDR3 nucleotides read TGCGCCAGCAGAAGGGGCGAGGCGGATACGCAGTATTTT.

This chain connects TRBV29-1 to TRBJ1-2, with a tentative D call TRBD1 (6 bases). CDR1 is SQVTM and CDR2 is ANQGSEA in the germline V gene. V was shortened by 6 bases and J by 4 bases, with 21 bases between the two germline ends. The CDR3 is 15 amino acids. CDR3 amino acids: CSVVLNSGDGYGYTF. CDR3 nucleotide sequence: TGCAGCGTCGTATTGAATTCAGGGGATGGCTATGGCTACACCTTC. The complete variable domain, with remaining parts taken from reference TRBV29-1 and TRBJ1-2, reads SAVISQKPSRDICQRGTSLTIQCQVDSQVTMMFWYRQQPGQSLTLIATANQGSEATYESGFVIDKFPISRPNLTFSTLTVSNMSPEDSSIYLCSVVLNSGDGYGYTFGSGTRLTVV.

The genes are TRBV5-4 and TRBJ2-1; weak D call: TRBD2 (6 bases). The CDR3 is made up of 16 amino acids. CDR1 SGHNT and CDR2 YYREEE come from the germline V gene (reference sequence). Trimming left V 4 bases short and J 6 bases short, with 20 bases between. The CDR3 spells CASSPLGGAQVNEQFF. The CDR3 nucleotides read TGTGCCAGCAGCCCGCTTGGAGGGGCGCAGGTCAATGAGCAGTTCTTC.

V usage is TRBV5-1 and J usage is TRBJ1-3; D possibly corresponds to TRBD1 (5 bases). There are 15 residues in the CDR3. Germline-derived CDR1 and CDR2 are SGHRS and YFSETQ. Deletions cut 1 base from V and 4 bases from J, with 12 bases between. This CDR3 reads CASSLSAGTGNTIYF. The CDR3 DNA follows: TGCGCCAGCAGCTTGTCGGCAGGGACGGGAAACACCATATATTTT.

The chain carries TRBV11-3 and TRBJ2-1, with D perhaps TRBD1 or TRBD2 (5 bases each). CDR3 length: 14 amino acids. Trimming cost V 5 bases and J 7 bases, with 15 bases left between them. Germline V gene data show CDR1 as SGHNT and CDR2 as YENEEA. The CDR3 nucleotides read TGTGCCAGCAGCGGGGGTTGGGGCGGGAATGAGCAGTTCTTC. Translating gives CASSGGWGGNEQFF. Using reference TRBV11-3 and TRBJ2-1 for the parts outside the CDR3, the full variable domain is EAGVVQSPRYKIIEKKQPVAFWCNPISGHNTLYWYLQNLGQGPELLIRYENEEAVDDSQLPKDRFSAERLKGVDSTLKIQPAELGDSAVYLCASSGGWGGNEQFFGPGTRLTVL.

The chain uses TRBV6-6 and TRBJ2-7; TRBD1 might be the D (6 bases). Trimming took off 7 bases at V and 3 bases at J, with 13 bases between the two ends. This CDR3 is 13 amino acids long. Germline CDR1 and CDR2: MNHNY and SVGAGI (reference sequence). CDR3 sequence: CASKRQARYEQYF. CDR3 bases: TGTGCCAGCAAAAGACAGGCCCGCTACGAGCAGTACTTC.

This clone was found a few times. The gene calls are TRBV6-1 and TRBJ2-3; D could derive from TRBD1 or TRBD2 (6 bases each). V was cut by 0 bases and J by 3 bases, with 10 bases left in between. In germline, CDR1 is MNHNS, CDR2 SASEGT. CDR3 length: 15 amino acids. The CDR3 loop is CASSEAGGGTDTQYF. CDR3 DNA sequence: TGTGCCAGCAGTGAAGCTGGAGGGGGAACAGATACGCAGTATTTT.

This clone was observed a single time. The chain recombines TRBV5-1 with TRBJ2-7; 8 bases fit TRBD1. Germline CDR1 reads SGHRS; CDR2 reads YFSETQ. The CDR3 runs to 12 residues. Trimming took 4 bases from V and 8 from J; bases not matched to a gene: 5. DNA for the CDR3: TGCGCCAGCAGCGCGGACAGGGACAAGCAGTACTTC. Amino acid sequence: CASSADRDKQYF.